Presented here are 25 T cell receptor beta chains from one specimen sequenced in a study of OX40 agonist ivuxolimab in advanced cancers. TCRdb keeps only in-frame clones here, not all; method: immunoSEQ multiplex PCR. The top ten clones hold roughly 3% of a sample with about 60,000 clones, around four fifths of them seen once. The sample in question was CD4+ or CD8+ T cells sorted from blood, obtained in a trial of the OX40 agonist ivuxolimab. The receptors come from an adult with an advanced solid tumor such as melanoma, head and neck, liver or kidney cancer.

This sequence joins TRBV30 and TRBJ1-2; no clear D gene. The CDR3 consists of 12 residues. Per germline, CDR1 GTSNPN and CDR2 SVGIG (reference sequence). V lost 8 bases and J lost 2, with 12 bases in between. CDR3 loop: CASFAYNYGYTF. Written as DNA, the CDR3 is TGTGCCAGCTTTGCGTACAACTATGGCTACACCTTC.

The V call is TRBV4-2, the J call TRBJ2-1; D may be TRBD2 (6 bases). The V gene's germline CDR1 is LGHNA and CDR2 YNFKEQ. CDR3 size: 15 residues. The V gene lost 0 bases and the J gene lost 5 bases, with 11 bases spanning the gap. The CDR3 sequence: CASSQDLGLHNEQFF. In nucleotides, the CDR3 is TGTGCCAGCAGCCAAGATTTGGGACTCCACAATGAGCAGTTCTTC.

This clone is judged medium-sized. The V call is TRBV6-1, the J call TRBJ1-2; unclear D gene. Germline loops: CDR1 MNHNS, CDR2 SASEGT. With 1 base removed from V and 8 bases from J, the gap between germline ends came to 8 bases. The CDR3 loop spans 12 amino acids. The DNA of the CDR3 is TGTGCCAGCAGTGAAGGGCAGTGGGGCTACACCTTC. It yields the protein CASSEGQWGYTF.

The chain carries TRBV6-5 and TRBJ2-1, with TRBD2 matching 8 bases. V gave up 6 bases and J gave up 2 bases; unmatched junction bases: 3. Looked up from germline, CDR1 is MNHEY and CDR2 is SVGAGI. The CDR3 sequence is 14 residues long. The CDR3 sequence is CASSRAGAYNEQFF. The CDR3 DNA reads TGTGCCAGCAGCCGAGCGGGAGCCTACAATGAGCAGTTCTTC.

V is TRBV7-9 and J is TRBJ2-1; TRBD2 might be the D (5 bases). Germline loops: CDR1 SEHNR, CDR2 FQNEAQ (reference sequence). The V and J ends lost 5 bases and 7 bases respectively, with 12 bases between them. This CDR3 comprises 13 residues. In DNA, the CDR3 is TGTGCCAGCAGCGCGGGTGGGTGGAATGAGCAGTTCTTC. Translation: CASSAGGWNEQFF. Full variable domain (remainder filled in from reference TRBV7-9 and TRBJ2-1): DTGVSQNPRHKITKRGQNVTFRCDPISEHNRLYWYRQTLGQGPEFLTYFQNEAQLEKSRLLSDRFSAERPKGSFSTLEIQRTEQGDSAMYLCASSAGGWNEQFFGPGTRLTVL.

The chain couples TRBV28 to TRBJ2-1, with D perhaps TRBD1 (6 bases). Trimming pared 5 bases from V and 2 bases from J, leaving 13 bases between. This CDR3 is 15 amino acids long. Germline V gene data show CDR1 as MDHEN and CDR2 as SYDVKM. CDR3 nucleotides: TGTGCCAGCAGTCTTACAGGGTCCACCTACAATGAGCAGTTCTTC. Its protein is CASSLTGSTYNEQFF.

The CDR3 nucleotides read TGTGCCAGCAGGGGGCTCATGGCAACTAATGAAAAACTGTTTTTT. It encodes CASRGLMATNEKLFF. The rearrangement uses TRBV2 and TRBJ1-4; tentatively, D is TRBD1 (5 bases). The germline gives CDR1 SNHLY, CDR2 FYNNEI. V shed 6 bases and J shed 0 bases, with 11 bases lying between them. The CDR3 has 15 residues.

This chain uses TRBV2 with TRBJ2-5; 11 nucleotides match TRBD1. The DNA end is a closer match to TRBJ2-7, so the J assignment may be wrong. The CDR3 is 16 amino acids. The germline gives CDR1 SNHLY, CDR2 FYNNEI. The CDR3 DNA follows: TGTGCCAGCAGTGTAGGACCGGGACAGGGGGCCTACGAGCAGTACTTC. Encoded protein: CASSVGPGQGAYEQYF.

This clone occurred a few times. The rearrangement links TRBV7-2 to TRBJ2-7; 11 positions agree with TRBD2. Trimming cost V 5 bases and J 1 base; bases outside gene matches: 7. There are 16 residues in the CDR3. Per germline, CDR1 SGHTA and CDR2 FQGNSA. For the CDR3, the DNA is TGTGCCAGCAGCCCACAACTAGCGGGGGTTTCCTACGAGCAGTACTTC. Translation: CASSPQLAGVSYEQYF.

This clone was seen a handful of times. The chain has TRBV7-2 and TRBJ1-2, with TRBD1 identical over 8 bases. J was trimmed by 4 bases and V by 5 bases; bases with no gene match: 6. The CDR3 is made up of 14 amino acids. Germline CDR1 SGHTA, CDR2 FQGNSA. CDR3 bases: TGTGCCAGCAGCCCACAGGGGGGGTTCTATGGCTACACCTTC. It yields the protein CASSPQGGFYGYTF.

The chain has TRBV5-4 and TRBJ2-7, with TRBD1 matching 8 bases. The V segment lost 1 base and the J segment 1 base; nucleotides outside the gene matches: 4. The CDR3 covers 15 residues. Germline assignment: CDR1 SGHNT and CDR2 YYREEE (reference sequence). The CDR3 reads CASSLPGQASYEQYF. The CDR3 region has the DNA TGTGCCAGCAGCTTGCCGGGACAGGCATCCTACGAGCAGTACTTC.

Here the CDR3 reads CASSPVNEKLFF. The CDR3 region has the DNA TGTGCCAGCAGCCCAGTTAATGAAAAACTGTTTTTT. J is TRBJ1-4 and V is TRBV7-2; D remains ambiguous. This CDR3 comprises 12 residues. V was trimmed by 5 bases and J by 4 bases, leaving 5 bases between them. CDR1 is SGHTA and CDR2 is FQGNSA in the germline V gene.

The chain has TRBV5-6 and TRBJ2-5; 7 positions agree with TRBD1. Per germline, CDR1 SGHDT and CDR2 YYEEEE. The CDR3 covers 13 residues. J was trimmed by 2 bases and V by 3 bases; bases with no gene match: 1. The CDR3 nucleotides are TGTGCCAGCAGCTGGGACAGACAAGAGACCCAGTACTTC. Protein: CASSWDRQETQYF.

V is TRBV4-3 and J is TRBJ2-5, with 8 bases that match TRBD2. Germline CDR1 LGHNA, CDR2 YSLEER. CDR3 length: 14 amino acids. V lost 2 bases to trimming and J lost 4 bases; unmatched junction nucleotides: 3. CDR3 DNA sequence: TGCGCCAGCAGCCAAACGGGGGGGGTAGAGACCCAGTACTTC. This translates into CASSQTGGVETQYF.

V gene TRBV15 combines with J gene TRBJ1-5; D possibly corresponds to TRBD1 (5 bases). Germline V gene data show CDR1 as LNHNV and CDR2 as YYDKDF (reference sequence). Trimming cost V 0 bases and J 4 bases, with 16 bases left between them. This CDR3 contains 17 residues. The CDR3 nucleotides read TGTGCCACCAGCAGAGATTGGGGGGGAATACGAAATCAGCCCCAGCATTTT. This translates into CATSRDWGGIRNQPQHF.

Of note for this clone: Other nucleotide sequences in the sample specify the same CDR3. The CDR3 nucleotides are TGTGCCAGTAGTCGACCAGGCACAGATACGCAGTATTTT. Protein sequence: CASSRPGTDTQYF. V and J are TRBV19 and TRBJ2-3; D is unclear. Germline V gene lookup returns CDR1 LNHDA and CDR2 SQIVND (reference sequence). V dropped 5 bases and J dropped 1 base, with 7 bases sitting between them. The CDR3 runs to 13 residues.

A single count supports this clone. The chain combines TRBV19 with TRBJ1-1; D call uncertain. The V end was cut by 1 base, the J end by 4 bases, with 13 bases between. Looked up from germline, CDR1 is LNHDA and CDR2 is SQIVND (reference sequence). CDR3 length: 15 amino acids. The CDR3 bases are TGTGCCAGTAGTATAGGTCTCCCACTAGGCACTGAAGCTTTCTTT. Its protein is CASSIGLPLGTEAFF. The entire variable domain, with the rest obtained from reference TRBV19 and TRBJ1-1, is as follows: DGGITQSPKYLFRKEGQNVTLSCEQNLNHDAMYWYRQDPGQGLRLIYYSQIVNDFQKGDIAEGYSVSREKKESFPLTVTSAQKNPTAFYLCASSIGLPLGTEAFFGQGTRLTVV.

The chain couples TRBV29-1 to TRBJ1-2; a weak D match, TRBD1 (5 bases). The V end lost 6 bases, the J end lost 4 bases, and 9 bases lay between the germline ends. Germline-derived CDR1 and CDR2 are SQVTM and ANQGSEA. The CDR3 length is 11 residues. The CDR3 loop is CSVSDSYGYTF. CDR3 nucleotide sequence: TGCAGCGTGTCAGACAGCTATGGCTACACCTTC. The full variable domain, in which reference TRBV29-1 and TRBJ1-2 provide the parts outside the CDR3, is SAVISQKPSRDICQRGTSLTIQCQVDSQVTMMFWYRQQPGQSLTLIATANQGSEATYESGFVIDKFPISRPNLTFSTLTVSNMSPEDSSIYLCSVSDSYGYTFGSGTRLTVV.

V usage is TRBV18 and J usage is TRBJ2-7; TRBD1 matches at 8 bases. This CDR3 spans 15 amino acids. CDR1 and CDR2 (germline): KGHSH, LQKENI. J gave up 0 bases and V 6 bases, and 7 bases lay outside the gene matches. DNA for the CDR3: TGTGCCAGCTCGCAACAGGGGGGTCCCTCCTACGAGCAGTACTTC. Translated: CASSQQGGPSYEQYF.

The chain has TRBV2 and TRBJ2-1, with D maybe TRBD1 (5 bases). V dropped 10 bases and J dropped 3 bases, with 7 bases sitting between them. CDR1 SNHLY and CDR2 FYNNEI come from the germline V gene. The CDR3 is 11 residues long. The CDR3 here is CATTVYNEQFF. Here the CDR3 DNA reads TGTGCCACGACAGTCTACAATGAGCAGTTCTTC.

Note on this clone: The junction and the germline gene differ at one end; a read error may be behind it. The chain has TRBV27 and TRBJ2-7; D not resolved. The CDR3 has 13 residues. Germline assignment: CDR1 MNHEY and CDR2 SMNVEV (reference sequence). CDR3 sequence reads: CASSSPLRYEQYF. In DNA form, the CDR3 reads TGTGCCAGCAGTTCCCCACTTAGGTACGAACAGTACTTC.

The chain combines TRBV15 with TRBJ1-5; no definite D call. With 0 bases removed from V and 4 bases from J, the gap between germline ends came to 10 bases. The CDR3 loop spans 15 amino acids. The germline gives CDR1 LNHNV, CDR2 YYDKDF (reference sequence). DNA of the CDR3: TGTGCCACCAGCAGAGATTCGTATGGGAATCAGCCCCAGCATTTT. Amino acids: CATSRDSYGNQPQHF.

V usage is TRBV9 and J usage is TRBJ2-3; no definite D call. CDR1 and CDR2 (germline): SGDLS, YYNGEE. The CDR3 is 13 residues long. The germline V and J ends were trimmed by 0 bases and 2 bases, with 4 bases remaining between them. CDR3 DNA: TGTGCCAGCAGCGTAGCCCCCACAGATACGCAGTATTTT. Protein product: CASSVAPTDTQYF.

The chain is built from TRBV7-9 and TRBJ1-2, with D maybe TRBD1 (6 bases). The CDR3 runs to 15 residues. Germline assignment: CDR1 SEHNR and CDR2 FQNEAQ (reference sequence). V was cut by 2 bases and J by 5 bases, with 15 bases left in between. The DNA of the CDR3 is TGTGCCAGCAGCTTATTTGCTCAGGGGAAGTATGGCTACACCTTC. Translating it yields CASSLFAQGKYGYTF.

V usage is TRBV7-2 and J usage is TRBJ2-7; TRBD1 matches at 8 bases. CDR1 is SGHTA and CDR2 is FQGNSA in the germline V gene. The V segment lost 5 bases and the J segment 3 bases; nucleotides outside the gene matches: 9. The CDR3 consists of 15 residues. CDR3 sequence (DNA): TGTGCCAGCAGCCTAAGAGGGACAGGTGACTACGAGCAGTACTTC. It codes for CASSLRGTGDYEQYF. Filled out from reference TRBV7-2 and TRBJ2-7, the complete variable domain reads GAGVSQSPSNKVTEKGKDVELRCDPISGHTALYWYRQSLGQGLEFLIYFQGNSAPDKSGLPSDRFSAERTGGSVSTLTIQRTQQEDSAVYLCASSLRGTGDYEQYFGPGTRLTVT.